The 27 T cell receptor beta chains presented below share a single source sample, sequenced in a study of blood T cell repertoires in COVID-19. Using immunoSEQ multiplex PCR, the repertoire was profiled, and TCRdb retains in-frame clones only, with some absent. In the table there are roughly 520,000 clones, roughly 90% of which are singletons. Sample: PBMCs or T cells enriched from blood (not recorded which). The source is a woman aged 40 to 49 who had recovered from COVID-19.

V and J are TRBV19 and TRBJ1-2; the match to TRBD1 covers 7 bases. CDR1 is LNHDA, CDR2 SQIVND, per germline (reference sequence). J gave up 4 bases and V 5 bases, and 7 bases lay outside the gene matches. The CDR3 spans 14 residues. This CDR3 is CASSRTGELYGYTF. The CDR3 DNA sequence: TGTGCCAGTAGTCGGACAGGAGAACTCTATGGCTACACCTTC.

The table lists this clone with a count of one. The chain joins TRBV21-1 to TRBJ2-1; the D segment call TRBD2 is taken from the table without a DNA check. TRBV21-1 is reported as a pseudogene. CDR3 length: 16 residues. This CDR3 is CASRPGNRREVDEQFF. The DNA of the CDR3 is TGTGCCAGCCGACCCGGGAACCGGCGGGAGGTGGATGAGCAGTTCTTC.

CDR3 DNA: TGTGCCACCAGTCCATCGGGGGTGAACACTGAAGCTTTCTTT. It translates to CATSPSGVNTEAFF. The gene calls are TRBV24-1 and TRBJ1-1; D might be TRBD1 (5 bases). This CDR3 is 14 amino acids long. V lost 6 bases to trimming and J lost 0 bases, with 10 bases between them. The germline V gene encodes CDR1 KGHDR and CDR2 SFDVKD.

A word on this clone: The sample carries other DNA sequences with the same CDR3. As DNA, the CDR3 is TGCGCCAGCAGCCAAGATTCGGGCTCCTACAATGAGCAGTTCTTC. Its protein product is CASSQDSGSYNEQFF. The chain carries TRBV4-1 and TRBJ2-1; no clear D gene. This CDR3 is built from 15 residues. Trimming pared 0 bases from V and 0 bases from J, leaving 6 bases between. Germline CDR1 is MGHRA and CDR2 is YSYEKL.

This chain connects TRBV19 to TRBJ1-2; D may be TRBD1 (6 bases). The V end was cut by 2 bases, the J end by 0 bases, with 16 bases between. Germline V gene sequence: CDR1 LNHDA, CDR2 SQIVND (reference sequence). The CDR3 covers 17 residues. The CDR3 bases are TGTGCCAGTAGTATAAGGGGCAGGGGCCCAGCTAACTATGGCTACACCTTC. Encoded protein: CASSIRGRGPANYGYTF.

The chain joins TRBV7-2 to TRBJ1-1; TRBD1 aligns across 7 bases. The CDR3 covers 15 residues. V lost 5 bases to trimming and J lost 2 bases; unmatched junction nucleotides: 8. Looked up from germline, CDR1 is SGHTA and CDR2 is FQGNSA. CDR3 DNA sequence: TGTGCCAGCAGCCCAAACAGGGGAGGTAACACTGAAGCTTTCTTT. Translating gives CASSPNRGGNTEAFF.

This chain connects TRBV5-4 to TRBJ1-2; TRBD1 might be the D (6 bases). Germline loops: CDR1 SGHNT, CDR2 YYREEE (reference sequence). The CDR3 is 16 amino acids. Trimming stripped 0 bases from V and 2 bases from J, with 14 bases between. The CDR3 sequence: CASSLGRQDSNYGYTF. The DNA of the CDR3 is TGTGCCAGCAGCTTGGGACGACAGGACTCCAACTATGGCTACACCTTC.

The CDR3 here is CASSSDRASPLHF. DNA for the CDR3: TGCGCCAGCAGCTCGGACAGGGCCTCACCCCTCCACTTT. The V and J genes are TRBV5-1 and TRBJ1-6; 8 nucleotides match TRBD1. Germline values: CDR1 SGHRS, CDR2 YFSETQ. The CDR3 runs to 13 residues. V dropped 3 bases and J dropped 10; count of bases not matched to a gene: 3.

The chain has TRBV5-8 and TRBJ1-1; the match to TRBD1 covers 8 bases. V was clipped by 3 bases and J by 0 bases; unmatched bases: 1. Germline assignment: CDR1 SGHTS and CDR2 YDEGEE. CDR3 length: 14 residues. The CDR3 region is CASSYRGMNTEAFF. The CDR3 DNA reads as TGTGCCAGCAGCTACAGGGGGATGAACACTGAAGCTTTCTTT.

The chain has TRBV5-1 and TRBJ2-1; 9 bases agree with TRBD1. Per the germline V gene, CDR1 is SGHRS and CDR2 is YFSETQ. This CDR3 spans 15 amino acids. The ends lost 2 bases at V and 3 bases at J; junction bases unmatched: 3. CDR3 coding DNA: TGCGCCAGCAGCTTACAGGGGGCTGACTACAATGAGCAGTTCTTC. Translation gives CASSLQGADYNEQFF.

The chain joins TRBV4-1 to TRBJ1-6, with D unclear. Germline V CDR1 and CDR2: MGHRA, YSYEKL. Between the trimmed V and J ends, which lost 4 bases and 7 bases, there was a span of 11 bases. The CDR3 is 14 amino acids. CDR3 sequence: CASSLGRLNSPLHF. For the CDR3, the DNA is TGCGCCAGCAGCCTGGGGAGGTTGAATTCACCCCTCCACTTT.

The chain couples TRBV2 to TRBJ1-2; 7 positions match TRBD1. Germline CDR1 and CDR2: SNHLY and FYNNEI. J was trimmed by 8 bases and V by 10 bases; bases with no gene match: 7. The CDR3 sequence is 11 residues long. CDR3 in amino acids: CAIPTGRGYTF. DNA of the CDR3: TGTGCCATCCCGACAGGGCGAGGCTACACCTTC.

DNA of the CDR3: TGCGCCAGCAGCCCAGGGACTAGCGCTGAAGAGACCCAGTACTTC. It yields the protein CASSPGTSAEETQYF. The chain combines TRBV5-1 with TRBJ2-5; 10 positions match TRBD2. The ends lost 4 bases at V and 3 bases at J; junction bases unmatched: 6. The CDR3 sequence is 15 residues long. The germline V gene encodes CDR1 SGHRS and CDR2 YFSETQ.

This clone occurred once. CDR3 DNA sequence: TGCGCCAGCATCGGGACAGGGAACTATGGCTACACCTTC. It is translated as CASIGTGNYGYTF. J is TRBJ1-2 and V is TRBV10-2; 9 bases fit TRBD1. With V trimmed by 7 bases and J by 2 bases, 2 bases remained unmatched. The germline V gene encodes CDR1 WSHSY and CDR2 SAAADI. The CDR3 sequence is 13 residues long.

The chain has TRBV18 and TRBJ1-6; 7 bases line up with TRBD1. J lost 14 bases, V lost 3 bases, and 13 bases had no gene match. CDR3 length: 15 amino acids. CDR1 is KGHSH and CDR2 is LQKENI in the germline V gene. The CDR3 DNA reads as TGTGCCAGCTCACCCCAGGAGGGACAGCCGCCAGCCCTCCACTTT. Its protein product is CASSPQEGQPPALHF.

The chain employs TRBV6-2 or TRBV6-3 and TRBJ1-1, with D hard to call. Germline-derived CDR1 and CDR2 are MNHEY and SVGEGT. V gave up 0 bases and J gave up 11 bases, with 16 bases separating them. The CDR3 runs 14 residues. CDR3 in amino acids: CASSYSPSGIWAFF. CDR3 DNA: TGTGCCAGCAGTTACTCCCCTTCGGGGATATGGGCTTTCTTT.

The gene calls are TRBV12-3 or TRBV12-4 and TRBJ1-5; D is ambiguous. V dropped 2 bases and J dropped 11 bases, with 13 bases sitting between them. The CDR3 is made up of 13 amino acids. In DNA, the CDR3 is TGTGCCAGCAGTTTAAGAGAAGGCGGAACCCAGCATTTT. This sequence encodes CASSLREGGTQHF.

V and J are TRBV6-5 and TRBJ1-1; 7 nucleotides agree with TRBD1. This CDR3 is 13 amino acids long. V shed 3 bases and J 5 bases; nucleotides not matched to a gene: 3. CDR1 is MNHEY and CDR2 is SVGAGI in the germline V gene. CDR3 nucleotides: TGTGCCAGCAGTTATGGACAGGAGACTGAAGCTTTCTTT. Its protein is CASSYGQETEAFF.

This chain uses TRBV19 with TRBJ2-7; D might be TRBD1 (6 bases). The CDR3 length is 15 residues. With 4 bases removed from V and 7 bases from J, the gap between germline ends came to 20 bases. Germline V gene lookup returns CDR1 LNHDA and CDR2 SQIVND (reference sequence). The CDR3 sequence: CASSTQLSGVGEQYF. DNA of the CDR3: TGTGCCAGTAGTACCCAGCTATCAGGGGTGGGGGAGCAGTACTTC.

The rearrangement joins TRBV5-6 to TRBJ2-7, with D perhaps TRBD1 (6 bases). V was pared by 0 bases and J by 9 bases, with 16 bases between. CDR1 and CDR2 (germline): SGHDT, YYEEEE. The CDR3 sequence is 14 residues long. The CDR3 sequence is CASSLGQVIGVQYF. The CDR3, as DNA: TGTGCCAGCAGCTTGGGACAGGTAATCGGTGTGCAGTACTTC.

The rearrangement uses TRBV6-2 or TRBV6-3 and TRBJ2-3; 10 bases align to TRBD2. CDR1 is MNHEY and CDR2 is SVGEGT in the germline V gene. This CDR3 has 15 residues. Trimming took 3 bases from V and 9 from J; bases not matched to a gene: 9. CDR3 region: CASSYDQREGRTQYF. For the CDR3, the DNA is TGTGCCAGCAGTTATGACCAGCGGGAGGGCCGCACGCAGTATTTT.

This rearrangement joins TRBV29-1 to TRBJ1-1; no definite D call. V lost 7 bases, J lost 4 bases, and 13 bases lay in between. Germline V gene sequence: CDR1 SQVTM, CDR2 ANQGSEA. The CDR3 has 12 residues. The CDR3 protein is CSGGGFRTEAFF. DNA of the CDR3: TGCAGCGGCGGAGGGTTTCGCACTGAAGCTTTCTTT.

V is TRBV28 and J is TRBJ2-7; TRBD1 is a possible D gene (5 bases). The CDR3 runs 15 residues. The V gene lost 3 bases and the J gene lost 1 base, with 13 bases spanning the gap. Germline lookup yields CDR1 MDHEN and CDR2 SYDVKM. The CDR3 coding sequence is TGTGCCAGCAGTTTTTCGGGCAGGGTGTCCTACGAGCAGTACTTC. This encodes CASSFSGRVSYEQYF.

The chain joins TRBV19 to TRBJ1-2; D ambiguous. The CDR3 runs to 15 residues. Trimming took off 4 bases at V and 3 bases at J, with 15 bases between the two ends. Germline assignment: CDR1 LNHDA and CDR2 SQIVND (reference sequence). CDR3 region: CASSKFALGDYGYTF. CDR3 nucleotide sequence: TGTGCCAGTAGTAAGTTCGCCTTAGGAGACTATGGCTACACCTTC.

The V call is TRBV19, the J call TRBJ2-3; 7 bases are shared with TRBD1. The junction had 9 bases not matched to a gene; V was cut back by 9 bases and J by 3 bases. The CDR3 spans 14 residues. Germline V CDR1 and CDR2: LNHDA, SQIVND (reference sequence). The CDR3 DNA reads as TGTGCCAGCTCTAGGGGACAGATAACAGATACGCAGTATTTT. This sequence encodes CASSRGQITDTQYF.

With regard to this clone: The sample carries other DNA sequences with the same CDR3. This chain links TRBV18 with TRBJ2-7; D gene ambiguous. Germline loops: CDR1 KGHSH, CDR2 LQKENI. Trimming cost V 6 bases and J 0 bases, with 12 bases left between them. This CDR3 comprises 14 residues. CDR3 sequence reads: CASSPSSSSYEQYF. The CDR3 DNA reads as TGTGCCAGCTCCCCCTCGAGTAGCTCCTACGAGCAGTACTTC.

In the case of this clone: Other nucleotide sequences from this sample produce the same CDR3. The chain carries TRBV7-9 and TRBJ1-1, with 7 bases fitting TRBD1. The germline gives CDR1 SEHNR, CDR2 FQNEAQ (reference sequence). Trimming cost V 3 bases and J 0 bases; bases outside gene matches: 1. There are 14 residues in the CDR3. The CDR3 sequence: CASSLGQMNTEAFF. The DNA for the CDR3 is TGTGCCAGCAGCTTGGGACAGATGAACACTGAAGCTTTCTTT. The whole variable domain, filled in from reference TRBV7-9 and TRBJ1-1, reads DTGVSQNPRHKITKRGQNVTFRCDPISEHNRLYWYRQTLGQGPEFLTYFQNEAQLEKSRLLSDRFSAERPKGSFSTLEIQRTEQGDSAMYLCASSLGQMNTEAFFGQGTRLTVV.